This T cell receptor (beta chain) is drawn from a study of regulatory T cells in long-lasting Graves disease. Notes on the study in general: Patients whose Graves' disease persisted exhibited lower TCR diversity than those newly diagnosed. Persistent disease showed a preference for TRBV28, TRBJ1-2 and TRBJ2-5.

The CDR3 runs to 15 residues. The V and J ends lost 5 bases and 3 bases respectively, with 17 bases between them. Germline V CDR1 and CDR2: SGHTA, FQGNSA. Scientists built the TCR library using RNA that was extracted from PBMCs. In each case, Graves' disease was diagnosed per American Thyroid Association guidelines. About this clonotype itself: The antigen remains unidentified.

A single record per CDR3 protein comes from TCRdb applying MiXCR to the reads. This table holds hundreds of distinct CDR3 sequences, roughly 58% found once. Sequencing used peripheral blood mononuclear cells (PBMCs), obtained with antithyroid drug treatment, in newly diagnosed or persistent Graves disease (not recorded which). J is TRBJ2-7 and V is TRBV7-2; possible D gene TRBD2, 6 bases. The clonotype comes from a woman between 40 and 55 years old with Graves disease. The CDR3 sequence is CASSPVAVPYYEQYF. Written as DNA, the CDR3 is TGTGCCAGCAGCCCTGTAGCGGTTCCTTACTACGAGCAGTACTTC.